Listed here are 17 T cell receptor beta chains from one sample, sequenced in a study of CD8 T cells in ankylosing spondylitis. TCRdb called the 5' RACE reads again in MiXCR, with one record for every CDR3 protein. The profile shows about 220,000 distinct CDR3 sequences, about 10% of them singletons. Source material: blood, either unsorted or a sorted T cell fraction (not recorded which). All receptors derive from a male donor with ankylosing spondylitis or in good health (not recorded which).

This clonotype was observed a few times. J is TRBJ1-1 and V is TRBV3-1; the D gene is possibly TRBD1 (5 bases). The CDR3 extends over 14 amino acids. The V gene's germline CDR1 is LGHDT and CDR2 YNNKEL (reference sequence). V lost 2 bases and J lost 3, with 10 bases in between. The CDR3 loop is CASSQPGQDTEAFF. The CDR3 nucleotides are TGTGCCAGCAGCCAACCAGGGCAGGACACTGAAGCTTTCTTT. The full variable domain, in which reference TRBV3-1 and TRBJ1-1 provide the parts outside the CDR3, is DTAVSQTPKYLVTQMGNDKSIKCEQNLGHDTMYWYKQDSKKFLKIMFSYNNKELIINETVPNRFSPKSPDKAHLNLHINSLELGDSAVYFCASSQPGQDTEAFFGQGTRLTVV.

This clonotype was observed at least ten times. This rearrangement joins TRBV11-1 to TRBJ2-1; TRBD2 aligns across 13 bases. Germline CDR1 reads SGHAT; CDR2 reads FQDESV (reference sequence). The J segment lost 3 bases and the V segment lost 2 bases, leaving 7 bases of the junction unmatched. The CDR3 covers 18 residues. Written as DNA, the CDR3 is TGTGCCAGCAGCTTAACTAGCGGGGGGGCCGCTCTCTACAATGAGCAGTTCTTC. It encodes CASSLTSGGAALYNEQFF.

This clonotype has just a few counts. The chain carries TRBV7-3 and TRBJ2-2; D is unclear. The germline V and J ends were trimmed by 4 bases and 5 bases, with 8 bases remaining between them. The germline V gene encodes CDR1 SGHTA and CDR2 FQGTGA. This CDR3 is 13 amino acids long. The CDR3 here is CASSSQPTGELFF. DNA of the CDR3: TGTGCCAGCAGCTCCCAGCCGACCGGGGAGCTGTTTTTT.

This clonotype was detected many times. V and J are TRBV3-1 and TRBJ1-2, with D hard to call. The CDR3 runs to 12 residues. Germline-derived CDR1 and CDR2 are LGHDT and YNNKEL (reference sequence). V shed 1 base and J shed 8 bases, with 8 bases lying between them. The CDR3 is CASSQVGWGYTF. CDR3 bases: TGTGCCAGCAGCCAAGTTGGGTGGGGCTACACCTTC.

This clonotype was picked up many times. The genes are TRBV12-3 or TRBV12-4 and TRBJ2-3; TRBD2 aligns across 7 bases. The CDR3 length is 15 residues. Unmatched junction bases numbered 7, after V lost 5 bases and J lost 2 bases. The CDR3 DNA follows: TGTGCCAGCAGTGTCGGACTAGGGTTCACAGATACGCAGTATTTT. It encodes CASSVGLGFTDTQYF.

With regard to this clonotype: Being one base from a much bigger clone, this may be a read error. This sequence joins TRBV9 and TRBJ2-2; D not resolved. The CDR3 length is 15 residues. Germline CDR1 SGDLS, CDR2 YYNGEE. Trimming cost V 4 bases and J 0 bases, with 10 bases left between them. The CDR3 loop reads CASSIALTNTGELFF. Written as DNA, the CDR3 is TGTGCCAGCAGCATAGCACTAACGAACACCGGGGAGCTGTTTTTT. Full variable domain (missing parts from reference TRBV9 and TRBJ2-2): DSGVTQTPKHLITATGQRVTLRCSPRSGDLSVYWYQQSLDQGLQFLIQYYNGEERAKGNILERFSAQQFPDLHSELNLSSLELGDSALYFCASSIALTNTGELFFGEGSRLTVL.

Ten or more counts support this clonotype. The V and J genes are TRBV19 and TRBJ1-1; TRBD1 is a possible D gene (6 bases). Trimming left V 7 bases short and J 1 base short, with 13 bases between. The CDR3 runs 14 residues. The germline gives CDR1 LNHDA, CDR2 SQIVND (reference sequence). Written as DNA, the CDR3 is TGTGCCAGTACCCTCGGGACACCGAACACTGAAGCTTTCTTT. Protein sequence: CASTLGTPNTEAFF. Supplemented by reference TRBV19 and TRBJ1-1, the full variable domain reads DGGITQSPKYLFRKEGQNVTLSCEQNLNHDAMYWYRQDPGQGLRLIYYSQIVNDFQKGDIAEGYSVSREKKESFPLTVTSAQKNPTAFYLCASTLGTPNTEAFFGQGTRLTVV.

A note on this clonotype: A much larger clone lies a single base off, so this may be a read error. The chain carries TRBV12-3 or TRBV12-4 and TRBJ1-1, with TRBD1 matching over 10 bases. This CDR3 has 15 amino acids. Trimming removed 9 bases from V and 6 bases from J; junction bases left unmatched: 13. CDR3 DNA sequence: TGTGCCAGAACCCAACTCCGGGACAGGGGAGCTGAAGCTTTCTTT. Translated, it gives CARTQLRDRGAEAFF.

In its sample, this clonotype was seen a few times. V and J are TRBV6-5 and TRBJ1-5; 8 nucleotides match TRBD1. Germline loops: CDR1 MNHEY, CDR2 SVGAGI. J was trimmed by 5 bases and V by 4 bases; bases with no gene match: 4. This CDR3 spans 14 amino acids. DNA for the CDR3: TGTGCCAGCAGTTCGGACAGGGTCTATCAGCCCCAGCATTTT. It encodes CASSSDRVYQPQHF.

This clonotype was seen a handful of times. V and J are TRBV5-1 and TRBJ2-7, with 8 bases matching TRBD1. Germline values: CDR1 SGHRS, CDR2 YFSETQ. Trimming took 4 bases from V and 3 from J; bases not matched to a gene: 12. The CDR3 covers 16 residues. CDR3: CASSVTTGTGLYEQYF. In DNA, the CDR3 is TGCGCCAGCAGCGTCACTACCGGGACAGGACTCTACGAGCAGTACTTC.

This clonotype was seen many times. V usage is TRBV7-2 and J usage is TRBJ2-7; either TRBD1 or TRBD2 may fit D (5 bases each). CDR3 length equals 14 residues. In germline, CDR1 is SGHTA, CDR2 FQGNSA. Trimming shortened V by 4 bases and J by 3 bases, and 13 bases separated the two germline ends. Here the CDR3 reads CASSSPGRSYEQYF. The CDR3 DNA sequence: TGTGCCAGCAGCTCTCCAGGGAGAAGCTACGAGCAGTACTTC. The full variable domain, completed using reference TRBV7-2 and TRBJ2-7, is GAGVSQSPSNKVTEKGKDVELRCDPISGHTALYWYRQSLGQGLEFLIYFQGNSAPDKSGLPSDRFSAERTGGSVSTLTIQRTQQEDSAVYLCASSSPGRSYEQYFGPGTRLTVT.

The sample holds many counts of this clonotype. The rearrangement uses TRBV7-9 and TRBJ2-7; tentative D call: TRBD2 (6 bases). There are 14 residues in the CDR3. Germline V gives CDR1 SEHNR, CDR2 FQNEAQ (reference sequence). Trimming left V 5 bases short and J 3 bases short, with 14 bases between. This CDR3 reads CASSLPGGLYEQYF. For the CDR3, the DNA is TGTGCCAGCAGCCTTCCTGGGGGACTCTACGAGCAGTACTTC.

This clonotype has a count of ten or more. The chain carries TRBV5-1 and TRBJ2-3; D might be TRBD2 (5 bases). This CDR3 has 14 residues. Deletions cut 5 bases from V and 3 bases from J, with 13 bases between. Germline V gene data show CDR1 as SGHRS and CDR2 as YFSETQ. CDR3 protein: CASRNPGFTDTQYF. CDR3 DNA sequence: TGCGCCAGCAGAAATCCGGGGTTTACAGATACGCAGTATTTT.

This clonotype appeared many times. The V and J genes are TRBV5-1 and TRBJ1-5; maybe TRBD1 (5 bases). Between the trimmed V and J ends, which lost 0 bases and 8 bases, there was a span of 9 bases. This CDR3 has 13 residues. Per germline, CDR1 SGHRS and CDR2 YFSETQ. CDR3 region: CASSLGGGEPQHF. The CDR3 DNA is TGCGCCAGCAGCTTGGGGGGCGGAGAGCCCCAGCATTTT.

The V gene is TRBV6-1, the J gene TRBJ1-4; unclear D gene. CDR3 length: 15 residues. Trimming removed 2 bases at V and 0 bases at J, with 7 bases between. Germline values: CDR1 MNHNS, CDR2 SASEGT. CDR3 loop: CASSETAATNEKLFF. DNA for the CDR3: TGTGCCAGCAGTGAAACGGCAGCAACTAATGAAAAACTGTTTTTT.

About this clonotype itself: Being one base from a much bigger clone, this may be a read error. The CDR3 region is CAINSGGSHEQYF. The DNA of the CDR3 is TGTGCCATCAATTCGGGGGGGTCCCACGAGCAGTACTTC. This chain connects TRBV10-3 to TRBJ2-7, with TRBD2 identical over 8 bases. CDR1 and CDR2 from the germline V gene are ENHRY and SYGVKD. V trimming: 7 bases; J trimming: 5 bases; junction bases outside the gene matches: 7. The CDR3 is 13 amino acids.

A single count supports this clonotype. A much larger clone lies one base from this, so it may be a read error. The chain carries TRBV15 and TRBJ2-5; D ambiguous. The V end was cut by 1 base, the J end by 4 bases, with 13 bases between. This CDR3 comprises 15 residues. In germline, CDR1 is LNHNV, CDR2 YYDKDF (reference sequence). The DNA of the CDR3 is TGTGCCACCAGCAGAGTCCCATCTTTCCTAGAGACCCAGTACTTC. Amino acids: CATSRVPSFLETQYF.